One and the same sample provided the 27 T cell receptor beta chains below, sequenced in a study of T cell responses to AZD1222 COVID-19 vaccine. Clones were read by immunoSEQ multiplex PCR, and TCRdb kept only the in-frame ones, dropping some. The table includes more than 95,000 clones, approximately 85% detected once. Source: peripheral blood, taken 28 days after the second AZD1222 dose. The receptors here all came from an adult who received the AZD1222 COVID-19 vaccine.

The chain combines TRBV27 with TRBJ1-2; the D is unclear. The CDR3 spans 16 residues. The germline CDR1 and CDR2 sequences are MNHEY and SMNVEV (reference sequence). V lost 3 bases to trimming and J lost 1 base, with 15 bases between them. CDR3 loop: CASSFGQPSLNYGYTF. As DNA, the CDR3 is TGTGCCAGCAGTTTCGGGCAGCCCTCCCTTAACTATGGCTACACCTTC.

A single count supports this clone. The gene calls are TRBV7-3 and TRBJ2-2, with D unclear. This CDR3 comprises 12 residues. The V end was cut by 3 bases, the J end by 5 bases, with 4 bases between. Germline V gives CDR1 SGHTA, CDR2 FQGTGA. CDR3 in amino acids: CASSFQTGELFF. As DNA, the CDR3 is TGTGCCAGCAGCTTCCAGACCGGGGAGCTGTTTTTT.

This chain links TRBV19 with TRBJ1-4; no firm D call. Trimming removed 3 bases from V and 8 bases from J, with 13 bases in between. Germline CDR1 LNHDA, CDR2 SQIVND (reference sequence). The CDR3 is made up of 14 amino acids. DNA for the CDR3: TGTGCCAGTAGTATTGGTGGGAGGCACGAAAAACTGTTTTTT. This translates into CASSIGGRHEKLFF.

This chain joins TRBV28 and TRBJ1-2; tentative D call: TRBD1 (6 bases). The CDR3 loop spans 13 amino acids. The V gene lost 8 bases and the J gene lost 5 bases, with 15 bases spanning the gap. CDR1 and CDR2 (germline): MDHEN, SYDVKM. Written as DNA, the CDR3 is TGTGCCAGCGGACGGACGGGGGCGTATGGCTACACCTTC. Encoded protein: CASGRTGAYGYTF.

The table lists this clone with a count of one. The J gene is TRBJ2-5, the V gene TRBV30; tentative D call: TRBD2 (6 bases). Germline V gene data show CDR1 as GTSNPN and CDR2 as SVGIG (reference sequence). The germline V and J ends were trimmed by 7 bases and 5 bases, with 14 bases remaining between them. There are 12 residues in the CDR3. CDR3 in DNA: TGTGCCTTCAGTCGGGGGTCCGAGACCCAGTACTTC. As protein: CAFSRGSETQYF.

This clone has only a few counts. The genes are TRBV3-1 (or the pseudogene TRBV3-2) and TRBJ1-1; D is perhaps TRBD1 (5 bases). There are 14 residues in the CDR3. V was shortened by 4 bases and J by 1 base, with 10 bases between the two germline ends. Germline V gene lookup returns CDR1 LGHDT and CDR2 YNNKEL (reference sequence). This chain's CDR3 is CASSLGGWNTEAFF. The CDR3 DNA sequence: TGTGCCAGCAGCCTGGGGGGTTGGAACACTGAAGCTTTCTTT.

The chain employs TRBV6-1 and TRBJ2-3; the D gene could be TRBD1 or TRBD2 (5 bases each). V was cut by 3 bases and J by 0 bases, with 10 bases left in between. In germline, CDR1 is MNHNS, CDR2 SASEGT. The length of the CDR3 is 15 residues. The CDR3 reads CASSDGGRSTDTQYF. CDR3 sequence (DNA): TGTGCCAGCAGTGATGGGGGACGTAGCACAGATACGCAGTATTTT.

The sample holds a few counts of this clone. This sequence joins TRBV5-1 and TRBJ1-2; D is unclear. This CDR3 comprises 15 residues. Trimming took 3 bases from V and 7 from J, leaving 19 bases between them. Germline CDR1 SGHRS, CDR2 YFSETQ. CDR3 protein: CASSSRRSPPVGYTF. The CDR3 DNA follows: TGCGCCAGCAGCTCCCGTCGGTCACCACCGGTTGGCTACACCTTC. Combining the CDR3 with reference TRBV5-1 and TRBJ1-2 gives the whole variable domain KAGVTQTPRYLIKTRGQQVTLSCSPISGHRSVSWYQQTPGQGLQFLFEYFSETQRNKGNFPGRFSGRQFSNSRSEMNVSTLELGDSALYLCASSSRRSPPVGYTFGSGTRLTVV.

The rearrangement joins TRBV6-5 to TRBJ2-1; 7 positions agree with TRBD1. This CDR3 has 12 residues. Germline V lookup: CDR1 MNHEY, CDR2 SVGAGI. V shed 6 bases, J shed 15 bases, and the junction held 11 bases outside the gene matches. The CDR3 reads CASSWDSRLMFF. CDR3 sequence (DNA): TGTGCCAGCAGCTGGGACAGCCGGCTTATGTTCTTC.

This sequence joins TRBV30 and TRBJ1-5; D gene uncertain. Per germline, CDR1 GTSNPN and CDR2 SVGIG (reference sequence). V shed 0 bases and J shed 6 bases, with 6 bases lying between them. This CDR3 contains 12 residues. CDR3 in amino acids: CAWSVYTQPQHF. CDR3 nucleotide sequence: TGTGCCTGGAGTGTGTATACTCAGCCCCAGCATTTT.

The chain combines TRBV5-1 with TRBJ2-1; 9 nucleotides line up with TRBD1. CDR3 length: 13 amino acids. Germline trimming cut 4 bases from V and 13 bases from J; bases unmatched to any gene: 9. CDR1 and CDR2 from the germline V gene are SGHRS and YFSETQ. CDR3 DNA: TGCGCCAGCAGCCCCGGACAGGGGCCAATTCAGTTCTTC. Residues: CASSPGQGPIQFF.

This clone was detected only once. The rearrangement uses TRBV30 and TRBJ2-3; D is perhaps TRBD1 or TRBD2 (5 bases each). The CDR3 sequence is 15 residues long. V lost 3 bases, J lost 3 bases, and 16 bases lay in between. Germline V lookup: CDR1 GTSNPN, CDR2 SVGIG (reference sequence). The DNA for the CDR3 is TGTGCCTGGAGCACCGGGACCCCAGGGACAGATACGCAGTATTTT. Protein product: CAWSTGTPGTDTQYF.

V gene TRBV5-1 combines with J gene TRBJ2-5; the D gene is possibly TRBD2 (5 bases). The CDR3 loop spans 16 amino acids. The germline V gene encodes CDR1 SGHRS and CDR2 YFSETQ. V lost 4 bases, J lost 2 bases, and 18 bases lay in between. The CDR3 region has the DNA TGCGCCAGCAGCCGCTATGGGAACGGACTGCAAGAGACCCAGTACTTC. It translates to CASSRYGNGLQETQYF.

This clone was seen just once. The CDR3 protein is CASSQNPASGGPSSYEQYF. In nucleotides, the CDR3 is TGTGCCAGCAGCCAGAACCCGGCTAGCGGGGGCCCAAGCTCCTACGAGCAGTACTTC. This chain connects TRBV3-1 (or the pseudogene TRBV3-2) to TRBJ2-7; TRBD2 matches 10 bases. Germline CDR1 LGHDT, CDR2 YNNKEL (reference sequence). The CDR3 consists of 19 residues. The V and J ends lost 3 bases and 0 bases, in that order; junction bases with no gene match: 14.

The CDR3 is CASSYSGAIVEKLFF. As DNA, the CDR3 is TGTGCCAGCAGTTACTCCGGGGCGATTGTGGAAAAACTGTTTTTT. The chain employs TRBV6-5 and TRBJ1-4; weak D call: TRBD1 (5 bases). The CDR3 is made up of 15 amino acids. Germline V gene sequence: CDR1 MNHEY, CDR2 SVGAGI. Trimming took 0 bases from V and 8 from J, leaving 13 bases between them.

The chain couples TRBV19 to TRBJ2-1; TRBD1 matches 8 bases. The germline CDR1 and CDR2 sequences are LNHDA and SQIVND (reference sequence). Trimming removed 6 bases from V and 8 bases from J; junction bases left unmatched: 15. CDR3 size: 16 residues. Here the CDR3 reads CASSTEGTGLLYEQFF. The CDR3 region has the DNA TGTGCCAGTAGCACGGAGGGGACAGGACTTCTCTATGAGCAGTTCTTC.

The CDR3 spells CASSLDHWPGRGYGYTF. Here the CDR3 DNA reads TGTGCCAGCAGCTTAGACCACTGGCCAGGGCGCGGCTATGGCTACACCTTC. This chain links TRBV7-2 with TRBJ1-2; the D gene is possibly TRBD1 (5 bases). The V end was cut by 1 base, the J end by 4 bases, with 19 bases between. The CDR3 length is 17 residues. Germline V CDR1 and CDR2: SGHTA, FQGNSA.

This CDR3 is CASSQRTTEAFF. As DNA, the CDR3 is TGTGCCAGCAGCCAACGCACGACTGAAGCTTTCTTT. The gene calls are TRBV3-1 (or the pseudogene TRBV3-2) and TRBJ1-1, with D uncertain. The CDR3 has 12 residues. Germline loops: CDR1 LGHDT, CDR2 YNNKEL (reference sequence). V dropped 2 bases and J dropped 5 bases, with 6 bases sitting between them.

The chain recombines TRBV19 with TRBJ1-2, with D maybe TRBD1 (5 bases). The CDR3 consists of 14 residues. CDR1 and CDR2 from the germline V gene are LNHDA and SQIVND (reference sequence). V was cut by 4 bases and J by 2 bases, with 11 bases left in between. The CDR3 coding sequence is TGTGCCAGTAGTACCCCCGGGGGAAACTATGGCTACACCTTC. Its protein is CASSTPGGNYGYTF.

This rearrangement joins TRBV3-1 (or the pseudogene TRBV3-2) to TRBJ1-1, with D perhaps matching TRBD1 (6 bases). This CDR3 has 18 residues. Trimming stripped 1 base from V and 0 bases from J, with 18 bases between. Germline CDR1 reads LGHDT; CDR2 reads YNNKEL (reference sequence). DNA of the CDR3: TGTGCCAGCAGCCAAGGAGGGTCGGGGGCACGCCTGAACACTGAAGCTTTCTTT. Translated: CASSQGGSGARLNTEAFF.

This clone was recorded once. The chain couples TRBV19 to TRBJ2-7, with 7 bases identical to TRBD2. Germline lookup yields CDR1 LNHDA and CDR2 SQIVND (reference sequence). This CDR3 has 16 amino acids. The trim removed 6 bases at V and 2 bases at J, leaving 13 bases unmatched. For the CDR3, the DNA is TGTGCCAGTAGAAACTCCCGAGGCGGGGGTACCTACGAGCAGTACTTC. It encodes CASRNSRGGGTYEQYF.

V usage is TRBV13 and J usage is TRBJ2-2, with 7 bases that match TRBD1. Unmatched junction bases numbered 7, after V lost 5 bases and J lost 1 base. Germline CDR1 PRHDT, CDR2 FYEKMQ (reference sequence). The CDR3 runs 16 residues. CDR3 sequence reads: CASSLLDRVNTGELFF. CDR3 nucleotides: TGTGCCAGCAGCCTCCTTGACAGGGTGAACACCGGGGAGCTGTTTTTT.

The chain is built from TRBV11-2 and TRBJ1-3; D may be TRBD1 (6 bases). Looked up from germline, CDR1 is SGHAT and CDR2 is FQNNGV. This CDR3 is built from 16 residues. V shed 0 bases and J shed 6 bases, with 15 bases lying between them. The CDR3 DNA reads as TGTGCCAGCAGCTTAGATCCCGGGCAGGGGACAAACACCATATATTTT. Translating gives CASSLDPGQGTNTIYF.

This sequence joins TRBV5-6 and TRBJ1-1, with no clear D. The length of the CDR3 is 13 residues. Between the trimmed V and J ends, which lost 5 bases and 1 base, there was a span of 9 bases. Germline V gene sequence: CDR1 SGHDT, CDR2 YYEEEE. The CDR3 DNA is TGTGCCAGCAGGGAGGCGGGGAACACTGAAGCTTTCTTT. Translated, it gives CASREAGNTEAFF. Full variable domain (remainder filled in from reference TRBV5-6 and TRBJ1-1): DAGVTQSPTHLIKTRGQQVTLRCSPKSGHDTVSWYQQALGQGPQFIFQYYEEEERQRGNFPDRFSGHQFPNYSSELNVNALLLGDSALYLCASREAGNTEAFFGQGTRLTVV.

The chain links TRBV28 to TRBJ1-1, with D perhaps TRBD1 (5 bases). This CDR3 comprises 13 residues. CDR1 and CDR2 (germline): MDHEN, SYDVKM. Trimming shortened V by 7 bases and J by 3 bases, and 12 bases separated the two germline ends. Here the CDR3 DNA reads TGTGCCAGCACCGAACAGGCCCACACTGAAGCTTTCTTT. Translation gives CASTEQAHTEAFF.

The chain combines TRBV7-8 with TRBJ1-5, with D possibly being TRBD1 (5 bases). V was trimmed by 5 bases and J by 7 bases, leaving 15 bases between them. Germline lookup yields CDR1 SGHVS and CDR2 FQNEAQ. CDR3 length: 14 residues. This chain's CDR3 is CASSHTGFYQPQHF. The DNA for the CDR3 is TGTGCCAGCAGCCATACAGGTTTCTACCAGCCCCAGCATTTT.

This clone has just one count. V usage is TRBV3-1 (or the pseudogene TRBV3-2) and J usage is TRBJ2-1, with 9 positions matching TRBD2. The J segment lost 7 bases and the V segment lost 3 bases, leaving 10 bases of the junction unmatched. Germline assignment: CDR1 LGHDT and CDR2 YNNKEL (reference sequence). The CDR3 sequence is 16 residues long. The DNA for the CDR3 is TGTGCCAGCAGCCACCTATCCGGGACTAGCTCGAATGAGCAGTTCTTC. This sequence encodes CASSHLSGTSSNEQFF.